These T cell receptor beta chains were read from a single sample in a study of blood T cell repertoires in COVID-19. This table comes from immunoSEQ multiplex PCR, and its TCRdb copy is limited to in-frame clones, with some not included. The sample lists 200,000 to 250,000 clones, 70% to 90% occurring once. Sequenced input: peripheral blood. These receptors were taken from a woman aged 18-29 years who had recovered from COVID-19. Each CDR3 is given with its conserved first and last residue. A D gene is named only where the DNA matches it firmly. Only part of the rows carry a size: once, few, many, or a class if the clone is expanded.

D gene: NA
V gene: TRBV5-1
clone size: NA
J gene: TRBJ2-5
CDR3 protein: CASSLTAGQETQYF
CDR3 DNA: TGCGCCAGCAGCTTAACGGCAGGCCAAGAGACCCAGTACTTC

D gene: NA
V gene: TRBV9
clone size: NA
J gene: TRBJ1-4
CDR3 protein: CASSGQERDEKLFF
CDR3 DNA: TGTGCCAGCAGCGGACAGGAGAGGGATGAAAAACTGTTTTTT

D gene: NA
V gene: TRBV18
clone size: NA
J gene: TRBJ1-1
CDR3 protein: CASSTLEMMDAFF
CDR3 DNA: TGTGCCAGCTCCACGCTAGAAATGATGGATGCTTTCTTT

D gene: NA
V gene: TRBV19
clone size: NA
J gene: TRBJ1-2
CDR3 protein: CATTIGINNGYTF
CDR3 DNA: TGTGCCACGACCATCGGGATAAACAATGGCTACACCTTC

D gene: NA
V gene: TRBV5-1
clone size: NA
J gene: TRBJ1-1
CDR3 protein: CASSLRGAGEDKAFF
CDR3 DNA: TGCGCCAGCAGCTTGCGGGGGGCAGGGGAAGATAAAGCTTTCTTT

D gene: NA
V gene: TRBV6-5
clone size: NA
J gene: TRBJ1-5
CDR3 protein: CASSYAGRRPQHF
CDR3 DNA: TGTGCCAGCAGTTATGCGGGGAGACGGCCCCAGCATTTT

D gene: NA
V gene: TRBV13
clone size: NA
J gene: TRBJ2-7
CDR3 protein: CASSLGPSSYEQYF
CDR3 DNA: TGTGCCAGCAGCTTAGGCCCCTCCTCCTACGAGCAGTACTTC

D gene: NA
V gene: TRBV5-1
clone size: few
J gene: TRBJ1-1
CDR3 protein: CASSLQASTEAFF
CDR3 DNA: TGCGCCAGCAGCTTGCAAGCGAGCACTGAAGCTTTCTTT

D gene: TRBD1
V gene: TRBV19
clone size: NA
J gene: TRBJ1-1
CDR3 protein: CASSERQGRSMNTEAFF
CDR3 DNA: TGTGCCAGTAGTGAACGACAGGGGAGGAGTATGAACACTGAAGCTTTCTTT

D gene: NA
V gene: TRBV27
clone size: NA
J gene: TRBJ2-3
CDR3 protein: CASSYVTALNTDTQYF
CDR3 DNA: TGTGCCAGCAGTTACGTTACTGCCCTAAACACAGATACGCAGTATTTT

D gene: TRBD2
V gene: TRBV5-1
clone size: once
J gene: TRBJ2-1
CDR3 protein: CASRYSGSLNEQFF
CDR3 DNA: TGCGCCAGCAGATACAGCGGGAGTCTCAATGAGCAGTTCTTC

D gene: TRBD2
V gene: TRBV13
clone size: NA
J gene: TRBJ2-2
CDR3 protein: CASSLTGTSSLNTGELFF
CDR3 DNA: TGTGCCAGCAGCTTAACCGGGACTAGCAGCCTAAACACCGGGGAGCTGTTTTTT

D gene: NA
V gene: TRBV7-9
clone size: NA
J gene: TRBJ2-1
CDR3 protein: CASSIKADNEQFF
CDR3 DNA: TGTGCCAGCTCTATCAAAGCGGACAATGAGCAGTTCTTC

D gene: NA
V gene: TRBV6-5
clone size: NA
J gene: TRBJ2-7
CDR3 protein: CASSLLGEQYF
CDR3 DNA: TGTGCCAGCAGTCTACTTGGTGAGCAGTACTTC

D gene: TRBD1
V gene: TRBV25-1
clone size: NA
J gene: TRBJ2-1
CDR3 protein: CASSRDRGDEQFF
CDR3 DNA: TGTGCCAGCAGTCGGGACAGGGGTGATGAGCAGTTCTTC

D gene: NA
V gene: TRBV11-2
clone size: NA
J gene: TRBJ2-3
CDR3 protein: CASSSTGTPSTDTQYF
CDR3 DNA: TGTGCCAGCAGCTCTACCGGGACACCTAGCACAGATACGCAGTATTTT

D gene: NA
V gene: TRBV4-2
clone size: NA
J gene: TRBJ1-1
CDR3 protein: CASSQESNSHTEAFF
CDR3 DNA: TGTGCCAGCAGCCAAGAATCGAACAGCCACACTGAAGCTTTCTTT

D gene: TRBD2
V gene: TRBV4-3
clone size: NA
J gene: TRBJ2-5
CDR3 protein: CASSQVAAGGTQYF
CDR3 DNA: TGCGCCAGCAGCCAAGTAGCTGCGGGGGGGACCCAGTACTTC

D gene: NA
V gene: TRBV10-3
clone size: NA
J gene: TRBJ1-1
CDR3 protein: CAISERQGKAFF
CDR3 DNA: TGTGCCATCAGTGAGCGCCAGGGAAAAGCTTTCTTT

D gene: NA
V gene: TRBV7-9
clone size: NA
J gene: TRBJ2-3
CDR3 protein: CASSLGVTDTQYF
CDR3 DNA: TGTGCCAGCAGCTTAGGAGTCACAGATACGCAGTATTTT

D gene: NA
V gene: TRBV5-5
clone size: NA
J gene: TRBJ1-5
CDR3 protein: CASSLEPYVYSNQPQHF
CDR3 DNA: TGTGCCAGCAGCTTGGAGCCATACGTTTATAGCAATCAGCCCCAGCATTTT

D gene: NA
V gene: TRBV10-3
clone size: NA
J gene: TRBJ2-1
CDR3 protein: CAISELRQGQYNEQFF
CDR3 DNA: TGTGCCATCAGTGAGTTAAGGCAGGGGCAATACAATGAGCAGTTCTTC

D gene: TRBD1
V gene: TRBV2
clone size: NA
J gene: TRBJ1-1
CDR3 protein: CASREWDRGAFF
CDR3 DNA: TGTGCCAGCAGAGAGTGGGACAGGGGAGCTTTCTTT

D gene: NA
V gene: TRBV24-1
clone size: NA
J gene: TRBJ2-5
CDR3 protein: CATSDPGTRGETQYF
CDR3 DNA: TGTGCCACCAGTGACCCCGGGACACGGGGAGAGACCCAGTACTTC

D gene: NA
V gene: TRBV13
clone size: once
J gene: TRBJ1-1
CDR3 protein: CASSAKPTGNTEAFF
CDR3 DNA: TGTGCCAGCAGCGCAAAACCAACTGGGAACACTGAAGCTTTCTTT